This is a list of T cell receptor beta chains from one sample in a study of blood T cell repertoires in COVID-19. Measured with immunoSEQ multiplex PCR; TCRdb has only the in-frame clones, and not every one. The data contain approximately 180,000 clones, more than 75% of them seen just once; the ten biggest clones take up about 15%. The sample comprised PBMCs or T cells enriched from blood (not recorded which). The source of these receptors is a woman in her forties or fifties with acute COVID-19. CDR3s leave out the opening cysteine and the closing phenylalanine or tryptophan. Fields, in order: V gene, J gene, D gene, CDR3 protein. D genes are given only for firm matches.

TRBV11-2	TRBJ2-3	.	ASRRGDTQY
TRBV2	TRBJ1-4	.	AGKGDWNEKLF
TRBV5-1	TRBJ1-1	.	ASSLVATEAF
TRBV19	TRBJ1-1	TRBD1	ASSLTGGKGRAEAF
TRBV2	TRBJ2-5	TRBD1	ASRPLGQGVRETQY
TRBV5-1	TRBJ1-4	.	ASSLGAGDATNEKLF
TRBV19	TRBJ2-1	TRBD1	ASTSNRDRVLVGNEQF
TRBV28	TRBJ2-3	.	ASRNPGLADTQY
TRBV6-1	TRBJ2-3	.	ASSEAGTTDTQY
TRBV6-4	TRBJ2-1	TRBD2	ASSALGAGVQDEQF
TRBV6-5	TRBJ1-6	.	ASSYRLSSYNSPLH
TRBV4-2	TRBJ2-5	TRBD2	ASSTSAGVQETQY
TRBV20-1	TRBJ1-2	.	SAPNRGGYT
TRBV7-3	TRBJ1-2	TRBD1	ASSRGTGGDGYT
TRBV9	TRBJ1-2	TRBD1	ASSTDGQGINGYT
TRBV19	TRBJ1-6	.	ASSESGADSPLH
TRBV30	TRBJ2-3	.	AWGPGGGTDTQY
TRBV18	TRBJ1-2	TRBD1	ASSPDRGPVGGYT
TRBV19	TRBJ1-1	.	ASRENPAGVGGTEAF
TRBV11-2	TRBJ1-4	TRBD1	ASTLGVGVLDRGEKLF
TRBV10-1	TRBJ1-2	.	ASSAEGYGYT
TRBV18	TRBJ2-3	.	ASSLGEPDTQY
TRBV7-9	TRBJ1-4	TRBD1	ASSLGLGTDNEKLF
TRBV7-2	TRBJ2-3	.	AGRSGGLNTQY
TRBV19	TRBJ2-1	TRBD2	ASSIVPRGREQF
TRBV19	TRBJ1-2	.	ASSISNRVSDYGYT
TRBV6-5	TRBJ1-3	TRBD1	ASLGGLSGNTIY
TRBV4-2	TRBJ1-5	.	ASSQTEDQPQH
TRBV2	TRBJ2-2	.	ASSQYGGHTGELF
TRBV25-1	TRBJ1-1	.	ASMPPVYNTEAF
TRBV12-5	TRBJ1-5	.	ASGADIQPQH
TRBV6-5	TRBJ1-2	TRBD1	ASSQTGGNYGYT
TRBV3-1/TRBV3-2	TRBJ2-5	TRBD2	ASSLSPSGGQETQY
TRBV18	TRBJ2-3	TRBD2	ASSPFLLAGPRTDTQY
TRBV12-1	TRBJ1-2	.	ASRQYPIGGYT
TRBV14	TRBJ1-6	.	ASSQTIQGLPLH
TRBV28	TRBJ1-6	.	ASSPRVVNSPLH
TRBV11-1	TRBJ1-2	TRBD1	ASSIQGDYGYT
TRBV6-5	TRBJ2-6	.	ASSLKGFPGANVLT